The subject of this entry is one T cell receptor beta chain. Its antigen is not identified. The V gene lost 5 bases and the J gene lost 4 bases, with 12 bases spanning the gap. The germline CDR1 and CDR2 sequences are SGHNT and YYREEE (reference sequence). This CDR3 spans 13 amino acids. This record belongs to a study of cytomegalovirus exposure and HLA in healthy donors. Regarding the study as a whole: A later look showed TCR association rates differing by HLA locus, highest for DRB1 and lowest for HLA-C.

Primers: 60 Vbeta forward and 13 Jbeta reverse. The assay was immunoSEQ multiplex PCR, and TCRdb's table has in-frame clones only and misses some. The table has under 200,000 clones, roughly 85% seen once. V is TRBV5-4 and J is TRBJ1-2; tentative D call: TRBD1 (6 bases). The sequence was collected from a woman aged 25 to 39 in good health and CMV-seropositive. Material: PBMCs. This chain's CDR3 is CASSSGVVYGYTF. In DNA, the CDR3 is TGTGCCAGCAGTTCAGGGGTGGTCTATGGCTACACCTTC.